These 21 T cell receptor beta chains share one sample of origin, sequenced in a study of T cell responses to AZD1222 COVID-19 vaccine. Assay: immunoSEQ multiplex PCR; the TCRdb copy retains only in-frame clones and omits some. The table has around 66,000 clones, 75% to 85% seen once. Sample: peripheral blood, taken on day 0 of MenACWY control vaccination. The receptor source for this set is an adult in good health.

CDR3 in DNA: TGCGCCAGCAGCCCGCCACTAGCGGGGTCGAACGGTGAGCAGTTCTTC. As protein: CASSPPLAGSNGEQFF. V gene TRBV5-1 combines with J gene TRBJ2-1; 10 nucleotides align to TRBD2. V was clipped by 4 bases and J by 9 bases; unmatched bases: 13. This CDR3 spans 16 amino acids. Germline CDR1 SGHRS, CDR2 YFSETQ.

V usage is TRBV4-1 and J usage is TRBJ2-1; D gene uncertain. V gave up 8 bases and J gave up 8 bases, with 10 bases separating them. CDR3 length: 11 amino acids. Looked up from germline, CDR1 is MGHRA and CDR2 is YSYEKL. CDR3 sequence reads: CASSDFYEQFF. CDR3 nucleotides: TGCGCCAGCTCCGACTTTTATGAGCAGTTCTTC.

V is TRBV6-5 and J is TRBJ1-6; D not resolved. V gave up 0 bases and J gave up 9 bases, with 9 bases separating them. Germline assignment: CDR1 MNHEY and CDR2 SVGAGI. The CDR3 length is 14 residues. Here the CDR3 DNA reads TGTGCCAGCAGTTACTCATCTGGCAGTTCACCCCTCCACTTT. It specifies CASSYSSGSSPLHF.

V usage is TRBV11-2 and J usage is TRBJ1-3; D may be TRBD1 (5 bases). This CDR3 is 15 amino acids long. Germline assignment: CDR1 SGHAT and CDR2 FQNNGV. The ends were cut back, 3 bases at V and 1 base at J, with 10 bases in the middle. CDR3 residues: CASSFRGVSGNTIYF. DNA for the CDR3: TGTGCCAGCAGCTTCCGAGGGGTTTCTGGAAACACCATATATTTT.

The V and J genes are TRBV9 and TRBJ1-5; 7 bases fit TRBD1. Germline trimming cut 7 bases from V and 6 bases from J; bases unmatched to any gene: 13. Looked up from germline, CDR1 is SGDLS and CDR2 is YYNGEE. This CDR3 is 15 amino acids long. The chain's CDR3 is CASPGGGGGSQPQHF. The CDR3 DNA is TGTGCCAGCCCCGGGGGAGGGGGCGGATCTCAGCCCCAGCATTTT.

A single count supports this clone. The genes are TRBV19 and TRBJ1-6, with D perhaps matching TRBD1 (5 bases). V dropped 5 bases and J dropped 7 bases, with 15 bases sitting between them. CDR1 is LNHDA and CDR2 is SQIVND in the germline V gene (reference sequence). The CDR3 has 15 amino acids. The CDR3 DNA is TGTGCCAGTAGTCTGGGCAGGGTTCGGAATTCACCCCTCCACTTT. Translation gives CASSLGRVRNSPLHF.

The chain combines TRBV30 with TRBJ1-5, with 7 bases fitting TRBD1. CDR3 length: 14 residues. CDR1 is GTSNPN and CDR2 is SVGIG in the germline V gene (reference sequence). The V segment lost 3 bases and the J segment 1 base; nucleotides outside the gene matches: 3. The CDR3 loop is CAWSQGGSNQPQHF. CDR3 DNA: TGTGCCTGGAGCCAGGGGGGGAGCAATCAGCCCCAGCATTTT.

V gene TRBV10-2 combines with J gene TRBJ1-5; D not resolved. The CDR3 is 13 residues long. Germline V gene data show CDR1 as WSHSY and CDR2 as SAAADI. With 8 bases removed from V and 4 bases from J, the gap between germline ends came to 12 bases. The CDR3 is CASRYEPNQPQHF. CDR3 sequence (DNA): TGCGCCAGCCGTTATGAACCAAATCAGCCCCAGCATTTT.

The chain links TRBV18 to TRBJ1-1; D is ambiguous. The V and J ends lost 1 base and 1 base respectively, with 4 bases between them. CDR3 size: 13 residues. The germline gives CDR1 KGHSH, CDR2 LQKENI. This chain's CDR3 is CASSPRGNTEAFF. In nucleotides, the CDR3 is TGTGCCAGCTCACCACGAGGGAACACTGAAGCTTTCTTT.

The J gene is TRBJ2-1, the V gene TRBV6-5, with 10 bases lining up with TRBD1. The length of the CDR3 is 15 residues. The V and J ends lost 6 bases and 3 bases, in that order; junction bases with no gene match: 5. CDR1 is MNHEY, CDR2 SVGAGI, per germline. CDR3 residues: CASREDRGNYNEQFF. Written as DNA, the CDR3 is TGTGCCAGCAGGGAGGACAGGGGGAACTACAATGAGCAGTTCTTC.

The genes are TRBV6-5 and TRBJ1-2; 9 nucleotides line up with TRBD1. V lost 6 bases, J lost 8 bases, and 7 bases stayed unmatched. This CDR3 has 13 residues. CDR1 MNHEY and CDR2 SVGAGI come from the germline V gene. CDR3 residues: CASSKIQGAGYTF. CDR3 DNA sequence: TGTGCCAGCAGCAAGATACAGGGGGCCGGCTACACCTTC.

This clone has a handful of counts. CDR3 DNA sequence: TGTGCCAGTAGTATCGGACTAGCGGGGACAGATACGCAGTATTTT. Translated, it gives CASSIGLAGTDTQYF. V gene TRBV19 combines with J gene TRBJ2-3, with 12 bases aligning to TRBD2. V gave up 3 bases and J gave up 3 bases; unmatched junction bases: 1. The V gene's germline CDR1 is LNHDA and CDR2 SQIVND (reference sequence). CDR3 length: 15 residues.

This clone was counted a few times. The V and J genes are TRBV5-5 and TRBJ1-4, with a tentative D call TRBD1 (6 bases). Between the trimmed V and J ends, which lost 4 bases and 7 bases, there was a span of 14 bases. From germline, CDR1 is SGHKS and CDR2 YYEKEE (reference sequence). CDR3 size: 14 residues. The CDR3 bases are TGTGCCAGCAGCGTAGAGTTAGGGGGTGAAAAACTGTTTTTT. Translation gives CASSVELGGEKLFF.

The genes are TRBV5-1 and TRBJ2-7, with D unresolved. Trimming stripped 1 base from V and 6 bases from J, with 11 bases between. Germline CDR1 SGHRS, CDR2 YFSETQ. The CDR3 contains 13 residues. Written as DNA, the CDR3 is TGCGCCAGCAGCTTGCGTACGCGAGGCGAGCAGTACTTC. As protein: CASSLRTRGEQYF.

The chain joins TRBV9 to TRBJ2-1, with D possibly TRBD2 on 6 matching bases. Germline loops: CDR1 SGDLS, CDR2 YYNGEE. The CDR3 extends over 14 amino acids. V lost 3 bases to trimming and J lost 7 bases, with 14 bases between them. In nucleotides, the CDR3 is TGTGCCAGCAGCGAGGGGACTTCGTATAATGAGCAGTTCTTC. Translation gives CASSEGTSYNEQFF.

The V call is TRBV28, the J call TRBJ2-7; TRBD1 might be the D (6 bases). V dropped 4 bases and J dropped 9 bases, with 13 bases sitting between them. Germline CDR1 is MDHEN and CDR2 is SYDVKM. The CDR3 is 12 residues long. DNA for the CDR3: TGTGCCAGCAGTTACAGGGAGTTAGGGCAGTACTTC. Amino acids: CASSYRELGQYF.

The rearrangement links TRBV18 to TRBJ2-1; 10 nucleotides line up with TRBD2. Germline V gene lookup returns CDR1 KGHSH and CDR2 LQKENI. The ends lost 6 bases at V and 7 bases at J; junction bases unmatched: 21. CDR3 size: 19 residues. This CDR3 is CASSLFLAGEDPKVNEQFF. CDR3 DNA sequence: TGTGCCAGCTCTCTCTTTCTAGCGGGGGAGGACCCTAAAGTAAATGAGCAGTTCTTC.

The chain links TRBV7-3 to TRBJ2-7, with D uncertain. V dropped 0 bases and J dropped 5 bases, with 8 bases sitting between them. This CDR3 has 13 residues. CDR1 SGHTA and CDR2 FQGTGA come from the germline V gene. CDR3 protein: CASSLTSDHEQYF. The CDR3 DNA reads as TGTGCCAGCAGCTTAACGTCAGACCACGAGCAGTACTTC.

The sample holds one count of this clone. CDR3 loop: CASSEALPTNTGELFF. CDR3 sequence (DNA): TGTGCCAGCAGTGAAGCCCTCCCAACGAACACCGGGGAGCTGTTTTTT. This chain links TRBV2 with TRBJ2-2; no reliable D call. The V end was cut by 0 bases, the J end by 0 bases, with 8 bases between. CDR3 length: 16 amino acids. Germline V gives CDR1 SNHLY, CDR2 FYNNEI.

The chain employs TRBV2 and TRBJ1-2, with unresolved D. CDR1 and CDR2 from the germline V gene are SNHLY and FYNNEI. Trimming took off 5 bases at V and 6 bases at J, with 13 bases between the two ends. This CDR3 region has 13 residues. CDR3 nucleotide sequence: TGTGCCAGCAGTCACCGTAATGCGGATGGCTACACCTTC. It yields the protein CASSHRNADGYTF.

The table lists this clone with a few counts. V usage is TRBV3-1 (or the pseudogene TRBV3-2) and J usage is TRBJ2-2, with TRBD2 matching over 15 bases. This CDR3 comprises 17 residues. V was pared by 6 bases and J by 4 bases, with 6 bases of the junction left unmatched. Looked up from germline, CDR1 is LGHDT and CDR2 is YNNKEL (reference sequence). CDR3 in amino acids: CASSIPGLAGGTGELFF. The DNA of the CDR3 is TGTGCCAGCAGTATTCCGGGACTAGCGGGGGGCACCGGGGAGCTGTTTTTT.